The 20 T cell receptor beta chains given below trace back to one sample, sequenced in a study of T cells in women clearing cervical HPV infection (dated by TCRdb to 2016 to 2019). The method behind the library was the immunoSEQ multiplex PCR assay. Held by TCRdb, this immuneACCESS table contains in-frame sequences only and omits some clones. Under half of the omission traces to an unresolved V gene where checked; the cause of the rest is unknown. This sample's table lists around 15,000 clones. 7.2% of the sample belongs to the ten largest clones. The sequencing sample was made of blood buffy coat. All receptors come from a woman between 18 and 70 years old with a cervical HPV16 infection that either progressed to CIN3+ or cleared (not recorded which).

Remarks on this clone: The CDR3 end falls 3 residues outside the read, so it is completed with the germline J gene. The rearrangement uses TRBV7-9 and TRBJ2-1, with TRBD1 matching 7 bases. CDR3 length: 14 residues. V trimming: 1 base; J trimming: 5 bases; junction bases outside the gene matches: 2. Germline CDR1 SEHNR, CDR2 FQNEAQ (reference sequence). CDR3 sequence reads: CASSLGGTDNEQFF. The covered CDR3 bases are TGTGCCAGCAGCTTAGGAGGGACAGACAATGAG.

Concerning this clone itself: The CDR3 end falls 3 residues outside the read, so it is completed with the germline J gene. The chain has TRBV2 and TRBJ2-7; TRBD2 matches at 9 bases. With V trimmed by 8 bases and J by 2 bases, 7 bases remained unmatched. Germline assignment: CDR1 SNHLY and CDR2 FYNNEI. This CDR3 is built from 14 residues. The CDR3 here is CASEEASGTYEQYF. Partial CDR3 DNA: TGTGCCAGCGAAGAGGCTAGCGGGACCTACGAG.

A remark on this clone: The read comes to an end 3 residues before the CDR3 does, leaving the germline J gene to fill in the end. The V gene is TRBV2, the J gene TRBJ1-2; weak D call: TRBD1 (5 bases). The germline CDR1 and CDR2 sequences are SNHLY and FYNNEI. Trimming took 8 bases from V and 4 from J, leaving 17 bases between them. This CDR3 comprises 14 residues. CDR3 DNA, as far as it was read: TGTGCCAGCGGACCGCGACAGCTTCCCTATGGC. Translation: CASGPRQLPYG. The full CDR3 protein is CASGPRQLPYGYTF.

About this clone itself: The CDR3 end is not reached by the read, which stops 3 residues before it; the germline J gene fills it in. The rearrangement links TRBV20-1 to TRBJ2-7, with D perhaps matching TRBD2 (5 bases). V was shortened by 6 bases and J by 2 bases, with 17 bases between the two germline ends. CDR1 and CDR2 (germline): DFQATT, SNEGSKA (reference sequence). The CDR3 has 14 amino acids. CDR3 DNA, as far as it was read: TGCAGTGCCTTAACTAGTAACGCCCCCTACGAG. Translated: CSALTSNAPYE. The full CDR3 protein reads CSALTSNAPYEQYF.

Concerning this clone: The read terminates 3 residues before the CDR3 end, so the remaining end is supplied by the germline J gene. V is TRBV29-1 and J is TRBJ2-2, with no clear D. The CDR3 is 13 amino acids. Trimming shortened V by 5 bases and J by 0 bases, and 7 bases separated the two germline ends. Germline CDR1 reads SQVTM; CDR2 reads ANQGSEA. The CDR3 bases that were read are TGCAGCGTTCTATTAGCGAACACCGGGGAG. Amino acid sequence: CSVLLANTGE. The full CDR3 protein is CSVLLANTGELFF.

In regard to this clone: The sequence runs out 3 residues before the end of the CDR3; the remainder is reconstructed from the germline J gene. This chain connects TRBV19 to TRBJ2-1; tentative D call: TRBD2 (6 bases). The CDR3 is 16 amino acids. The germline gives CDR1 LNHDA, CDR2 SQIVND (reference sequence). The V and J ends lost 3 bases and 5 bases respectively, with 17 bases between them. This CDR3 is CASSIVWAGHNNEQFF. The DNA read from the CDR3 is TGTGCCAGTAGTATTGTCTGGGCGGGGCACAACAATGAG.

The CDR3 loop reads CASTSKRAGGPDTQYF. The DNA read from the CDR3 is TGTGCCAGCACCTCAAAACGGGCGGGGGGACCAGATACG. The chain has TRBV2 and TRBJ2-3; 8 positions match TRBD2. The read falls 3 residues short of the CDR3 end, and the missing part is taken from the germline J gene. Germline V gives CDR1 SNHLY, CDR2 FYNNEI. This CDR3 has 16 amino acids. After removal of 7 bases from V and 4 bases from J, the junction contained 13 bases not matched to a gene.

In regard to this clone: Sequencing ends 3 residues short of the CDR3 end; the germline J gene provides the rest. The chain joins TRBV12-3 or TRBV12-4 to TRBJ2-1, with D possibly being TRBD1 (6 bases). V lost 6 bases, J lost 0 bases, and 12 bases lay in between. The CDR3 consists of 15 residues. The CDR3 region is CASRADSGSYNEQFF. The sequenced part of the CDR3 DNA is TGTGCCAGCAGAGCGGACAGCGGCTCCTACAATGAG.

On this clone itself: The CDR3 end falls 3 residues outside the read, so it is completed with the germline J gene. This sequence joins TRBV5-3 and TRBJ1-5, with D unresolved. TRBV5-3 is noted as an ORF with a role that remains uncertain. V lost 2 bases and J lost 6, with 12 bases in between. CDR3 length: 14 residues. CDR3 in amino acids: CARSLIGVRQPQHF. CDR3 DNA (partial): TGTGCCAGAAGCTTAATCGGGGTGCGTCAGCCC.

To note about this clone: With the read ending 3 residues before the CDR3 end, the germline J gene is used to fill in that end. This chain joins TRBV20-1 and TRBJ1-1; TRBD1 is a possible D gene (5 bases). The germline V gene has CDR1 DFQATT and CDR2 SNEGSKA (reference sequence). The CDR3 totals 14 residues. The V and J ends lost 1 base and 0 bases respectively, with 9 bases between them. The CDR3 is CSARVTGVNTEAFF. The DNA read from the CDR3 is TGCAGTGCTAGAGTAACGGGGGTGAACACTGAA.

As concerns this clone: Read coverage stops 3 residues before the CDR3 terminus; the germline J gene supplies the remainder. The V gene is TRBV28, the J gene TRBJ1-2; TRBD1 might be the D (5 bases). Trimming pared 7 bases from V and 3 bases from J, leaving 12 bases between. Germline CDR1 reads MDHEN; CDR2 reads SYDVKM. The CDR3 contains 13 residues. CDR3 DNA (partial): TGTGCCAGCACCTTGAGCAGGGACTATGGC. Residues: CASTLSRDYG. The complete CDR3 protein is CASTLSRDYGYTF.

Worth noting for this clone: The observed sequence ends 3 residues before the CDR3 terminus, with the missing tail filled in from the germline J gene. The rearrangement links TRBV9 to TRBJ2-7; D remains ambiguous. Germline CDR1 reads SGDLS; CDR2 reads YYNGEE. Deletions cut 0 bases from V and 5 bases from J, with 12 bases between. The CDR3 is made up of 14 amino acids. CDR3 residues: CASSVVGSYDEQYF. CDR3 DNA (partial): TGTGCCAGCAGCGTAGTAGGTAGCTACGACGAG.

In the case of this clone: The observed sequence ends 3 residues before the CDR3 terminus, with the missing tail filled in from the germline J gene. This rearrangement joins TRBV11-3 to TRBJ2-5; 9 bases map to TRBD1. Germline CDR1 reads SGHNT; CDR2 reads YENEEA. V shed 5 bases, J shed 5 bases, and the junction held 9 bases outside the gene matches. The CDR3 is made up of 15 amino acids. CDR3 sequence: CASSGHRGRGETQYF. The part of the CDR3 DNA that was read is TGTGCCAGCAGCGGGCACAGGGGGCGCGGGGAGACC. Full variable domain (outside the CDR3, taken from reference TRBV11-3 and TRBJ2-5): EAGVVQSPRYKIIEKKQPVAFWCNPISGHNTLYWYLQNLGQGPELLIRYENEEAVDDSQLPKDRFSAERLKGVDSTLKIQPAELGDSAVYLCASSGHRGRGETQYFGPGTRLLVL.

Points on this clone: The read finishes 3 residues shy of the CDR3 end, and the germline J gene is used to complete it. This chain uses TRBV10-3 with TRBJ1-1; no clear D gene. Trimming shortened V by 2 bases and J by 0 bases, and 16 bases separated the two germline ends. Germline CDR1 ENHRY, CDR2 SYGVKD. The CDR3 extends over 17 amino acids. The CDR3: CAISEQEGLGVNTEAFF. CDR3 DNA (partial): TGTGCCATCAGTGAGCAGGAAGGACTCGGGGTGAACACTGAA.

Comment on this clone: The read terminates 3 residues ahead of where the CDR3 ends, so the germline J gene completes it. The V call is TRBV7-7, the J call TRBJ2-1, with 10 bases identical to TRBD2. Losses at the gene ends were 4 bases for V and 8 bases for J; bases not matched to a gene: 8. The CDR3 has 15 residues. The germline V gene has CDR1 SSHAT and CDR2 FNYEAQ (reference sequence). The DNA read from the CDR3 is TGTGCCAGCAGCTCCGGGACTAGCGAAGTGGATGAG. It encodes CASSSGTSEVDE. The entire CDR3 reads CASSSGTSEVDEQFF.

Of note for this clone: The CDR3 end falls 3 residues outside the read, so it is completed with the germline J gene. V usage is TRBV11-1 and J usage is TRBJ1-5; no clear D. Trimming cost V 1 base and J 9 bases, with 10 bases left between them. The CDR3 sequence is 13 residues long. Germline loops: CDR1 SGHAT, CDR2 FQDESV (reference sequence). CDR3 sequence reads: CASSLVVGSPQHF. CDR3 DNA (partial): TGTGCCAGCAGCTTAGTAGTGGGCTCGCCC.

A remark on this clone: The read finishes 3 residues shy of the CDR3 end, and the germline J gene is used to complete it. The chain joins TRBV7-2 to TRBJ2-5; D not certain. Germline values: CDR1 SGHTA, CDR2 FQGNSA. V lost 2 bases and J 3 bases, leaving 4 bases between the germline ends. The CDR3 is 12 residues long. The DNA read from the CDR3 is TGTGCCAGCAGCTTAAGGGAAGAGACC. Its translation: CASSLREET. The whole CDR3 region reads CASSLREETQYF.

CDR3 DNA, as far as it was read: TGTGCCAGCCGACTAGCGGTCTACGAG. It encodes CASRLAVYE. The whole CDR3 reads CASRLAVYEQYF. The rearrangement links TRBV2 to TRBJ2-7, with TRBD2 matching over 9 bases. Read coverage stops 3 residues before the CDR3 terminus; the germline J gene supplies the remainder. V gave up 8 bases and J gave up 3 bases; unmatched junction bases: 2. The CDR3 covers 12 residues. Germline CDR1 SNHLY, CDR2 FYNNEI.

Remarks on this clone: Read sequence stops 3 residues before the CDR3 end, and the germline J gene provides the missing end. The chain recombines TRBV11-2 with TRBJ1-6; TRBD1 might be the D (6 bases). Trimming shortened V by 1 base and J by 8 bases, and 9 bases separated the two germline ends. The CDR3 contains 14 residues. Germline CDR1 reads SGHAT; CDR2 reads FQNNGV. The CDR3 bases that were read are TGTGCCAGCAGCTTAGGGCAGGGGTATTCACCC. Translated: CASSLGQGYSP. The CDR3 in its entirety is CASSLGQGYSPLHF.

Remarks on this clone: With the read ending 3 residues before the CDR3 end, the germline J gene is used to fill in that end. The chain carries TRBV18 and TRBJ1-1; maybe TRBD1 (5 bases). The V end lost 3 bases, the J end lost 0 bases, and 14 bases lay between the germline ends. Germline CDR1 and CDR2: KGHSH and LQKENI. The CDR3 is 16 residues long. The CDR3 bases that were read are TGTGCCAGCTCACCCAGGGATAGAACCATGAACACTGAA. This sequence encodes CASSPRDRTMNTE. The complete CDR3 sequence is CASSPRDRTMNTEAFF.